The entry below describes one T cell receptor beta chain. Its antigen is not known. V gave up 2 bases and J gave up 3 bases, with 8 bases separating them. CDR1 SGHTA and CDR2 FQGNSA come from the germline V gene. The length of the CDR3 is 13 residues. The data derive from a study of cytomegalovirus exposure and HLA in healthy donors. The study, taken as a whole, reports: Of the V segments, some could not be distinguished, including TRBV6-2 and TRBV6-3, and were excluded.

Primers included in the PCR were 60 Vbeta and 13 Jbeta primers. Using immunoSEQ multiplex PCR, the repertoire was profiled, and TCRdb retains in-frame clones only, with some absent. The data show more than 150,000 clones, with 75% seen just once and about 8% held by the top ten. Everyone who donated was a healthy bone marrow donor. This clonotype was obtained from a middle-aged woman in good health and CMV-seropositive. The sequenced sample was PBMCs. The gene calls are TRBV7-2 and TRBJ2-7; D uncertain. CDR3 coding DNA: TGTGCCAGCAGCTTACTAGGAAACTACGAGCAGTACTTC. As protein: CASSLLGNYEQYF.